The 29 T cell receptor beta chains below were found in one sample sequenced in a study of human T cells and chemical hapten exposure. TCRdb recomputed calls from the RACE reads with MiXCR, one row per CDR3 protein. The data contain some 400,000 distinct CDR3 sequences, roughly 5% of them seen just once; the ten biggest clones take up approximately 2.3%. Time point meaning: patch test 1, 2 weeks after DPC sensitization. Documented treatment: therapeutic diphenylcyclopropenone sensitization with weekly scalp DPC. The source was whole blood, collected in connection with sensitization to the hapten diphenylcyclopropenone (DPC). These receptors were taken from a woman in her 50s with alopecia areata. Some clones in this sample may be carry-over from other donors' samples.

CDR3 protein: CASTPDYSGANVLTF. CDR3 nucleotide sequence: TGTGCCAGCACCCCAGACTACTCTGGGGCCAACGTCCTGACTTTC. The J gene is TRBJ2-6, the V gene TRBV7-2, with D possibly TRBD2 on 5 matching bases. This CDR3 region has 15 residues. The germline V gene encodes CDR1 SGHTA and CDR2 FQGNSA. V was trimmed by 7 bases and J by 0 bases, leaving 10 bases between them.

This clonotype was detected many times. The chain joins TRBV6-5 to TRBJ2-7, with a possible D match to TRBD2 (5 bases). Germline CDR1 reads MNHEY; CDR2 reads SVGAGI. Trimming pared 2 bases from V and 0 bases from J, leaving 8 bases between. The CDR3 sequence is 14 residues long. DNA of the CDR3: TGTGCCAGCAGTTACGGTCGGGGCTCCTACGAGCAGTACTTC. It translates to CASSYGRGSYEQYF.

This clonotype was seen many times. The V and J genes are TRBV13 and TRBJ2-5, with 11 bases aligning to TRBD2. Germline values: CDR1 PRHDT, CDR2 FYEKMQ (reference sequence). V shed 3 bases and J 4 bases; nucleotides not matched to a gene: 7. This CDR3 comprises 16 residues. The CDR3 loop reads CASSFLSGRARETQYF. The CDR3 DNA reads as TGTGCCAGCAGCTTCCTTAGCGGGAGGGCCCGAGAGACCCAGTACTTC.

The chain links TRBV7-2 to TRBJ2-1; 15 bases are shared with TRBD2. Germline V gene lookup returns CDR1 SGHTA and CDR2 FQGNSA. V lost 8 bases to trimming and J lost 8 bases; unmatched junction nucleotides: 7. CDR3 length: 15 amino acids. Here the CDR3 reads CASVWGLAGGDEQFF. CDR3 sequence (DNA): TGTGCCAGCGTCTGGGGACTAGCGGGAGGCGATGAGCAGTTCTTC.

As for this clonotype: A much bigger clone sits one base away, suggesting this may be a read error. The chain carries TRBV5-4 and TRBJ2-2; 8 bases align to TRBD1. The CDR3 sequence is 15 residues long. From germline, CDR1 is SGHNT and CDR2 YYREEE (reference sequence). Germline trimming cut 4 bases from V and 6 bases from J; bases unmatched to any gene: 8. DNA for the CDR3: TGTGCCAGCAGCCGGACAGGGCCTAACTCCGGGGAGCTGTTTTTT. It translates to CASSRTGPNSGELFF.

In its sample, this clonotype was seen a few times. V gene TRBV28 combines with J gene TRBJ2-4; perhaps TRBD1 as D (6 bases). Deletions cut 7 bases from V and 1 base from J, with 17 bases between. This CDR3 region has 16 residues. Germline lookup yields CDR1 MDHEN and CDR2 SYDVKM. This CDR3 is CASTQGTSFAKNIQYF. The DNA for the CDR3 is TGTGCCAGCACCCAGGGGACCTCCTTTGCCAAAAACATTCAGTACTTC.

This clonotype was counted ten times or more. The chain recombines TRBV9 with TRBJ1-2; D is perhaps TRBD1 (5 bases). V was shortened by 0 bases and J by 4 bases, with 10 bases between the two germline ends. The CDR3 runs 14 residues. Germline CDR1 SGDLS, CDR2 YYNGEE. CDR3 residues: CASSVAGEGYGYTF. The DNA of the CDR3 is TGTGCCAGCAGCGTAGCGGGGGAGGGCTATGGCTACACCTTC.

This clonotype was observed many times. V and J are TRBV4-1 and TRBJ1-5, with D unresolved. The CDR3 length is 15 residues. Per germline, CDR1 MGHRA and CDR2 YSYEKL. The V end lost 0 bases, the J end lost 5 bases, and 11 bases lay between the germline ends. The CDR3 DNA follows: TGCGCCAGCAGCCAAGAAGGGATTCCCGATCAGCCCCAGCATTTT. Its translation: CASSQEGIPDQPQHF.

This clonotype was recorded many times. DNA of the CDR3: TGTGCCAGCAGTGAACGGGGACAGGAGAACTATGGCTACACCTTC. Protein product: CASSERGQENYGYTF. The J gene is TRBJ1-2, the V gene TRBV2; 8 nucleotides align to TRBD1. Trimming cost V 2 bases and J 2 bases; bases outside gene matches: 4. Germline CDR1 reads SNHLY; CDR2 reads FYNNEI. The CDR3 is 15 amino acids.

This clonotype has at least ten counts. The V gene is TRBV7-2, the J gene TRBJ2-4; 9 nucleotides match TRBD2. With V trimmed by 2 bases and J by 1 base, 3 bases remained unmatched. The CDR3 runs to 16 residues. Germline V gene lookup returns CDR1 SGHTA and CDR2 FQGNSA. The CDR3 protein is CASSLSSGAAKNIQYF. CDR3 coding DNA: TGTGCCAGCAGCTTATCTAGCGGGGCGGCCAAAAACATTCAGTACTTC.

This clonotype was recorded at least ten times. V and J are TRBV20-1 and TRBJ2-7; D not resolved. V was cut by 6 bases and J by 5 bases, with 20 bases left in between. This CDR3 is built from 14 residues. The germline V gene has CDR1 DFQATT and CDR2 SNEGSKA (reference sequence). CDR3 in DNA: TGCAGTGCCACCTCCCCCAGGACGTACGACGAGCAGTACTTC. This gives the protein CSATSPRTYDEQYF.

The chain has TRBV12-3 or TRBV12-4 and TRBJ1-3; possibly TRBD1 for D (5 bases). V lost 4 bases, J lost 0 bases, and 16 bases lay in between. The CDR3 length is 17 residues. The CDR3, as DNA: TGTGCCAGCAGTTCATGGGGCTTTCTGGGCTCTGGAAACACCATATATTTT. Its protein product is CASSSWGFLGSGNTIYF.

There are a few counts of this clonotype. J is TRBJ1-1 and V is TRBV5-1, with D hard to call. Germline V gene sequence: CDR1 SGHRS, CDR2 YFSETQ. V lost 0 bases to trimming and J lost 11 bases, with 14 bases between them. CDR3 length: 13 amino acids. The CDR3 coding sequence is TGCGCCAGCAGCTTGGGGTGGGTCCCCCCGGCTTTCTTT. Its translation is CASSLGWVPPAFF.

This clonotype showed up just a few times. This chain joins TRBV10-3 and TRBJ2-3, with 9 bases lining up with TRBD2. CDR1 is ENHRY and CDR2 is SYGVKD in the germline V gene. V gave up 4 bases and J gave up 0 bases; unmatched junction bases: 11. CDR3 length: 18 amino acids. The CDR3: CAISARRMAGGSTDTQYF. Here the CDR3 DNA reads TGTGCCATCAGTGCTCGTAGGATGGCGGGAGGGAGCACAGATACGCAGTATTTT.

The CDR3 bases are TGTGCCAGCAGCGCCGGGACAGGGGGGGTTGTGCAGTACTTC. This codes for CASSAGTGGVVQYF. The rearrangement links TRBV9 to TRBJ2-7; 11 bases align to TRBD1. This CDR3 has 14 amino acids. V dropped 3 bases and J dropped 9; count of bases not matched to a gene: 8. Per the germline V gene, CDR1 is SGDLS and CDR2 is YYNGEE.

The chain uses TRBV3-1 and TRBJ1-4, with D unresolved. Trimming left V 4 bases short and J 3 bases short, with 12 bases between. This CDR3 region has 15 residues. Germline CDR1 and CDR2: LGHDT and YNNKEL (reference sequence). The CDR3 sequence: CASSPSWGSNEKLFF. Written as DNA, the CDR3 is TGTGCCAGCAGCCCGTCGTGGGGTTCTAATGAAAAACTGTTTTTT. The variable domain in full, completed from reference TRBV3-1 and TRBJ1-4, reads DTAVSQTPKYLVTQMGNDKSIKCEQNLGHDTMYWYKQDSKKFLKIMFSYNNKELIINETVPNRFSPKSPDKAHLNLHINSLELGDSAVYFCASSPSWGSNEKLFFGSGTQLSVL.

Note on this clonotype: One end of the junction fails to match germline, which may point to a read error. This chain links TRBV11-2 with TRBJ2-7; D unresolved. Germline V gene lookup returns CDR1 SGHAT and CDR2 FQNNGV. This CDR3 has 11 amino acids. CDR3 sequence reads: CTSSLGDEQYF. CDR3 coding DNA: TGTACCAGCAGCTTAGGTGACGAGCAGTACTTC.

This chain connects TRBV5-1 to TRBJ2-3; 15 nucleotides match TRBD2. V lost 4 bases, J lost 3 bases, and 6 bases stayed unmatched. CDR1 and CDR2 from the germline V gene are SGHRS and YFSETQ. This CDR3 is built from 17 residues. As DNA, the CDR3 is TGCGCCAGCAGCGCCGCCGGACTAGCGGGAGGGACAGATACGCAGTATTTT. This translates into CASSAAGLAGGTDTQYF.

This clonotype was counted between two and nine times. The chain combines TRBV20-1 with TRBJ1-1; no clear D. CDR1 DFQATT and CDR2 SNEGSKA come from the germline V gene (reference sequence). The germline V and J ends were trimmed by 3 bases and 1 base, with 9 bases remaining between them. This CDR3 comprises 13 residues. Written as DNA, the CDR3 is TGCAGTGCTAGGAGAGCGGGGAACACTGAAGCTTTCTTT. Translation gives CSARRAGNTEAFF.

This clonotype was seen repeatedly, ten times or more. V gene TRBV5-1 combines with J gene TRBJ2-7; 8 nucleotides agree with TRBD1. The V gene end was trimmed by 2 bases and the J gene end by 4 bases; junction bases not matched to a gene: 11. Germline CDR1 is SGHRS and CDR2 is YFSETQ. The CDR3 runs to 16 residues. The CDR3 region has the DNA TGCGCCAGCAGCTTAAAAGAGACAGGGGACTTTTACGAGCAGTACTTC. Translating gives CASSLKETGDFYEQYF.

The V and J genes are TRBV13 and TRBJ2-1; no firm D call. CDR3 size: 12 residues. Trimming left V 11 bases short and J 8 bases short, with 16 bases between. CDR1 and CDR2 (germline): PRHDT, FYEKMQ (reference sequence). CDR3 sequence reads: CASHGGPDEQFF. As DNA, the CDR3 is TGTGCCTCACACGGTGGGCCGGATGAGCAGTTCTTC.

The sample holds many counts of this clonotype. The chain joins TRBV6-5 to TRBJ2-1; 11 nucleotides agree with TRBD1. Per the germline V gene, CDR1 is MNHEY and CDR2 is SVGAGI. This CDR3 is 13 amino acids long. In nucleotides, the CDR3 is TGTGCTACCCTGGGACAGGGGGTTAATGAGCAGTTCTTC. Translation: CATLGQGVNEQFF.

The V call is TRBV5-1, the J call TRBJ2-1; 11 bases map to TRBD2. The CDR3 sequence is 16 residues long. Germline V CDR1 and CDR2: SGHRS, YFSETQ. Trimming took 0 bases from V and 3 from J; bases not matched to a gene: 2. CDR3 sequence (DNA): TGCGCCAGCAGCTTGGATGGACTAGCGGGCTACAATGAGCAGTTCTTC. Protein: CASSLDGLAGYNEQFF.

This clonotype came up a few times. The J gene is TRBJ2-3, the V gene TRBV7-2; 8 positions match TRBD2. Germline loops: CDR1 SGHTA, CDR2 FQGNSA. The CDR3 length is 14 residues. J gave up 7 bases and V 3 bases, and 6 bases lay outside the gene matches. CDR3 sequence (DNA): TGTGCCAGCAGCTTTAGCGGGGCGGCGAATACGCAGTATTTT. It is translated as CASSFSGAANTQYF.

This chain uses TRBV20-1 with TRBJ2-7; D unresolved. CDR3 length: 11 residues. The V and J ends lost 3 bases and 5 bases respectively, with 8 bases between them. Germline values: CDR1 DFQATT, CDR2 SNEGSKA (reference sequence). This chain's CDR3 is CSARDPHEQYF. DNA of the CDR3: TGCAGTGCTAGGGACCCTCACGAGCAGTACTTC.

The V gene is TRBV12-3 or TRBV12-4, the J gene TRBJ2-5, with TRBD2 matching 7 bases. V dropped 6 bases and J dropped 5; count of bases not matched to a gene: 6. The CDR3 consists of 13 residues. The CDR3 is CASRGGSGETQYF. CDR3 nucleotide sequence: TGTGCCAGCAGAGGCGGGAGCGGGGAGACCCAGTACTTC.

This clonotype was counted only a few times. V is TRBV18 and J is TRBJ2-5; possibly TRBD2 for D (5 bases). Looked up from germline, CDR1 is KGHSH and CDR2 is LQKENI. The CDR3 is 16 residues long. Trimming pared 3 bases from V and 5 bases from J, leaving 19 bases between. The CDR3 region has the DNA TGTGCCAGCTCACCTCTGTCTAGCTCTATGACGGAGACCCAGTACTTC. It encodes CASSPLSSSMTETQYF.

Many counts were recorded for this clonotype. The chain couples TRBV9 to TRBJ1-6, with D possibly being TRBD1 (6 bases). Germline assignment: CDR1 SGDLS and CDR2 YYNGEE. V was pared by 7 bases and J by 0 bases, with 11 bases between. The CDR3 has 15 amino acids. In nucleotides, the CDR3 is TGTGCCAGCGGCGGACAGAGCTCCTATAATTCACCCCTCCACTTT. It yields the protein CASGGQSSYNSPLHF.

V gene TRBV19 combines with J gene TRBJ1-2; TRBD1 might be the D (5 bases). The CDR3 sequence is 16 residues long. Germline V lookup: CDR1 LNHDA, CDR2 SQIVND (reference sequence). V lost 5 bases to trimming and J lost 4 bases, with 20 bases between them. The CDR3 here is CASSDIRDPSSYGYTF. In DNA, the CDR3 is TGTGCCAGTAGTGATATCAGGGACCCCTCAAGCTATGGCTACACCTTC. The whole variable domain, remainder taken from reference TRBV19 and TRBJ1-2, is DGGITQSPKYLFRKEGQNVTLSCEQNLNHDAMYWYRQDPGQGLRLIYYSQIVNDFQKGDIAEGYSVSREKKESFPLTVTSAQKNPTAFYLCASSDIRDPSSYGYTFGSGTRLTVV.